Described below is a single T cell receptor (beta chain) sequence and its context. Data came from immunoSEQ multiplex PCR; TCRdb stores just in-frame clones and leaves some out. The repertoire holds approximately 77,000 clones, with roughly nine tenths as singletons. Trimming left V 4 bases short and J 6 bases short, with 17 bases between. Germline V CDR1 and CDR2: PRHDT, FYEKMQ (reference sequence). The CDR3 sequence is 15 residues long. It was autoimmune disease history or systemic immunosuppression that excluded patients. The data originate from a study of OX40 agonist ivuxolimab in advanced cancers.

The sequencing used CD4+ or CD8+ T cells sorted from blood, collected in a trial of the OX40 agonist ivuxolimab. The receptor was isolated from an adult with an advanced solid tumor such as melanoma, head and neck, liver or kidney cancer. The chain carries TRBV13 and TRBJ2-3; either TRBD1 or TRBD2 may fit D (5 bases each). CDR3 nucleotide sequence: TGTGCCAGCAGCTCCAGGGACGGAAAGAGGGATACGCAGTATTTT. This codes for CASSSRDGKRDTQYF.